These 30 T cell receptor beta chains were sequenced from one sample in a study of technical replicates of blood from several donors. Data came from immunoSEQ multiplex PCR; TCRdb stores just in-frame clones and leaves some out. The table lists approximately 73,000 clones, 96% of them singletons. Sequences were obtained from T cells isolated from PBMCs. Receptors originate from a human donor in good health.

CDR3 coding DNA: TGTGCCAGCAGCTTAACGGGGGACGGGGAGCTGTTTTTT. It translates to CASSLTGDGELFF. V usage is TRBV7-9 and J usage is TRBJ2-2; perhaps TRBD2 as D (6 bases). The V end was cut by 2 bases, the J end by 7 bases, with 8 bases between. Germline assignment: CDR1 SEHNR and CDR2 FQNEAQ (reference sequence). The CDR3 contains 13 residues.

J is TRBJ2-5 and V is TRBV6-5; 9 bases are a match to TRBD1. The CDR3 spans 14 residues. Germline CDR1 reads MNHEY; CDR2 reads SVGAGI. J gave up 4 bases and V 6 bases, and 6 bases lay outside the gene matches. The CDR3 coding sequence is TGTGCCAGCAGCTGGGGACAGGGAGGAGAGACCCAGTACTTC. It codes for CASSWGQGGETQYF.

The V call is TRBV6-6, the J call TRBJ1-1; maybe TRBD1 (5 bases). The CDR3 is 16 amino acids. Per the germline V gene, CDR1 is MNHNY and CDR2 is SVGAGI (reference sequence). V was trimmed by 6 bases and J by 0 bases, leaving 17 bases between them. The CDR3 DNA reads as TGTGCCAGCAGCCCAATGGGGCCCGCTATGAACACTGAAGCTTTCTTT. Translating it yields CASSPMGPAMNTEAFF.

The chain links TRBV11-3 to TRBJ1-2; D is unresolved. CDR3 size: 14 residues. CDR1 SGHNT and CDR2 YENEEA come from the germline V gene. Trimming left V 4 bases short and J 2 bases short, with 11 bases between. The CDR3, as DNA: TGTGCCAGCAGCTCCCAGGCTGGGAACTATGGCTACACCTTC. Its translation is CASSSQAGNYGYTF.

V is TRBV28 and J is TRBJ2-1; D may be TRBD2 (5 bases). The germline V and J ends were trimmed by 3 bases and 0 bases, with 12 bases remaining between them. CDR3 length: 16 amino acids. Germline CDR1 and CDR2: MDHEN and SYDVKM. The CDR3 nucleotides are TGTGCCAGCAGTTTGGTCCGGGGAAGCTCCTACAATGAGCAGTTCTTC. This encodes CASSLVRGSSYNEQFF.

The V gene is TRBV6-1, the J gene TRBJ2-2; D ambiguous. The ends were cut back, 6 bases at V and 5 bases at J, with 7 bases in the middle. The germline V gene has CDR1 MNHNS and CDR2 SASEGT. The CDR3 contains 12 residues. CDR3 sequence: CASSALTGELFF. The CDR3 nucleotides read TGTGCCAGCAGCGCCCTAACCGGGGAGCTGTTTTTT.

This rearrangement joins TRBV19 to TRBJ2-2, with a possible D match to TRBD1 (6 bases). In germline, CDR1 is LNHDA, CDR2 SQIVND (reference sequence). This CDR3 region has 15 residues. Trimming left V 4 bases short and J 1 base short, with 10 bases between. The CDR3 DNA reads TGTGCCAGTAGTAGAGAACAGGGGAACACCGGGGAGCTGTTTTTT. Its protein product is CASSREQGNTGELFF. Combining the CDR3 with reference TRBV19 and TRBJ2-2 gives the whole variable domain DGGITQSPKYLFRKEGQNVTLSCEQNLNHDAMYWYRQDPGQGLRLIYYSQIVNDFQKGDIAEGYSVSREKKESFPLTVTSAQKNPTAFYLCASSREQGNTGELFFGEGSRLTVL.

The rearrangement uses TRBV20-1 and TRBJ2-5; D unclear. The tail of the sequence fits TRBJ2-7 better, so the J call may be wrong. The CDR3 runs 11 residues. Germline loops: CDR1 DFQATT, CDR2 SNEGSKA (reference sequence). In nucleotides, the CDR3 is TGCAGTGCTAGAGAAAGCTACGAGCAGTACTTC. Protein product: CSARESYEQYF.

The genes are TRBV28 and TRBJ1-1, with 10 nucleotides matching TRBD1. This CDR3 region has 14 residues. V lost 7 bases, J lost 3 bases, and 5 bases stayed unmatched. The germline gives CDR1 MDHEN, CDR2 SYDVKM. The CDR3 region is CASKTGGAYTEAFF. The CDR3 DNA follows: TGTGCCAGCAAGACAGGGGGCGCATACACTGAAGCTTTCTTT.

CDR3 in DNA: TGTGCCAGCAGTTTAGCGGCATCCGCAAATGAAAAACTGTTTTTT. Its translation is CASSLAASANEKLFF. This chain joins TRBV27 and TRBJ1-4, with D uncertain. This CDR3 is built from 15 residues. The germline V gene encodes CDR1 MNHEY and CDR2 SMNVEV (reference sequence). Trimming removed 2 bases from V and 5 bases from J, with 12 bases in between.

The V gene is TRBV5-4, the J gene TRBJ2-5; D unclear. Trimming took off 3 bases at V and 0 bases at J, with 6 bases between the two ends. Germline V gives CDR1 SGHNT, CDR2 YYREEE (reference sequence). The CDR3 runs 13 residues. The CDR3 DNA sequence: TGTGCCAGCAGCTACCACTACCAAGAGACCCAGTACTTC. It encodes CASSYHYQETQYF.

The chain combines TRBV27 with TRBJ2-7, with D possibly matching TRBD2 (5 bases). Germline CDR1 MNHEY, CDR2 SMNVEV (reference sequence). Trimming removed 2 bases at V and 0 bases at J, with 11 bases between. The CDR3 spans 15 residues. The CDR3 region has the DNA TGTGCCAGCAGTTTACGGGCGGGCAGCTCCTACGAGCAGTACTTC. Amino acids: CASSLRAGSSYEQYF.

The chain combines TRBV11-3 with TRBJ2-7, with no clear D. This CDR3 has 14 amino acids. Germline CDR1 and CDR2: SGHNT and YENEEA. Trimming took 0 bases from V and 2 from J, leaving 8 bases between them. The CDR3 spells CASSLDSEAYEQYF. CDR3 sequence (DNA): TGTGCCAGCAGCTTAGATTCAGAAGCCTACGAGCAGTACTTC.

The chain joins TRBV10-3 to TRBJ2-6; TRBD1 aligns across 7 bases. Germline V CDR1 and CDR2: ENHRY, SYGVKD. The J segment lost 2 bases and the V segment lost 2 bases, leaving 0 bases of the junction unmatched. This CDR3 contains 15 residues. The CDR3 loop is CAISEQGAGANVLTF. The CDR3 bases are TGTGCCATCAGTGAGCAGGGGGCTGGGGCCAACGTCCTGACTTTC.

The chain recombines TRBV6-5 with TRBJ2-1, with TRBD1 matching 10 bases. CDR1 and CDR2 (germline): MNHEY, SVGAGI. V trimming: 2 bases; J trimming: 5 bases; junction bases outside the gene matches: 3. This CDR3 has 15 amino acids. This CDR3 is CASSYTGQGNNEQFF. In DNA, the CDR3 is TGTGCCAGCAGTTACACGGGACAGGGGAACAATGAGCAGTTCTTC.

This clone has only one observation. The V call is TRBV6-6, the J call TRBJ2-2; weak D call: TRBD2 (5 bases). The CDR3 runs to 13 residues. The V and J ends lost 2 bases and 5 bases respectively, with 6 bases between them. Germline V lookup: CDR1 MNHNY, CDR2 SVGAGI (reference sequence). CDR3: CASSYGGTGELFF. The CDR3 DNA sequence: TGTGCCAGCAGTTACGGCGGGACCGGGGAGCTGTTTTTT.

This chain links TRBV28 with TRBJ2-5, with D maybe TRBD2 (5 bases). Germline lookup yields CDR1 MDHEN and CDR2 SYDVKM. V gave up 2 bases and J gave up 4 bases, with 14 bases separating them. The CDR3 is 15 amino acids. The CDR3 bases are TGTGCCAGCAGTTTACTGGGCCAAGGAGGAGAGACCCAGTACTTC. It translates to CASSLLGQGGETQYF.

The chain joins TRBV25-1 to TRBJ2-1; D uncertain. This CDR3 has 14 amino acids. V was shortened by 4 bases and J by 8 bases, with 15 bases between the two germline ends. The V gene's germline CDR1 is MGHDK and CDR2 SYGVNS. The CDR3 DNA sequence: TGTGCCAGCAGTGCCCTCGCTATTGTGGATGAGCAGTTCTTC. Protein product: CASSALAIVDEQFF.

The V and J genes are TRBV7-3 and TRBJ2-6, with D possibly TRBD2 on 5 matching bases. Germline V gene data show CDR1 as SGHTA and CDR2 as FQGTGA. The CDR3 totals 17 residues. The V end was cut by 5 bases, the J end by 3 bases, with 17 bases between. CDR3 loop: CASSATGISGGANVLTF. CDR3 in DNA: TGTGCCAGCAGCGCCACCGGGATTTCGGGTGGGGCCAACGTCCTGACTTTC. Using reference TRBV7-3 and TRBJ2-6 for the parts outside the CDR3, the full variable domain is GAGVSQTPSNKVTEKGKYVELRCDPISGHTALYWYRQSLGQGPEFLIYFQGTGAADDSGLPNDRFFAVRPEGSVSTLKIQRTERGDSAVYLCASSATGISGGANVLTFGAGSRLTVL.

V and J are TRBV11-2 and TRBJ2-5, with TRBD2 matching over 8 bases. J was trimmed by 4 bases and V by 6 bases; bases with no gene match: 13. The CDR3 sequence is 16 residues long. Germline V gene data show CDR1 as SGHAT and CDR2 as FQNNGV. The CDR3 sequence is CASSTLSGRDGETQYF. The CDR3 nucleotides are TGTGCCAGCAGTACCCTATCCGGGAGGGATGGAGAGACCCAGTACTTC.

CDR3 amino acids: CASSLSQGGSYEQYF. As DNA, the CDR3 is TGTGCCAGCAGTTTATCGCAGGGGGGCTCCTACGAGCAGTACTTC. The chain has TRBV28 and TRBJ2-7; the D gene is possibly TRBD1 (7 bases). Germline CDR1 reads MDHEN; CDR2 reads SYDVKM. The CDR3 is 15 amino acids. V was pared by 1 base and J by 0 bases, with 10 bases between.

V is TRBV27 and J is TRBJ2-1, with 8 nucleotides matching TRBD2. The CDR3 is 14 amino acids. CDR1 and CDR2 (germline): MNHEY, SMNVEV (reference sequence). The J segment lost 6 bases and the V segment lost 5 bases, leaving 6 bases of the junction unmatched. The DNA of the CDR3 is TGTGCCAGCAGTCTGGGACTAGGTGGCAATGAGCAGTTCTTC. This translates into CASSLGLGGNEQFF.

The chain links TRBV6-1 to TRBJ1-2; D call uncertain. Between the trimmed V and J ends, which lost 6 bases and 1 base, there was a span of 6 bases. Looked up from germline, CDR1 is MNHNS and CDR2 is SASEGT. The CDR3 contains 12 residues. Written as DNA, the CDR3 is TGTGCCAGCAGCTATCATAACTATGGCTACACCTTC. Its translation: CASSYHNYGYTF.

The chain links TRBV9 to TRBJ1-1; D might be TRBD1 (5 bases). This CDR3 is 13 amino acids long. V gave up 5 bases and J gave up 0 bases, with 8 bases separating them. CDR1 and CDR2 (germline): SGDLS, YYNGEE. The CDR3 coding sequence is TGTGCCAGCAGTGAGACAGTGAACACTGAAGCTTTCTTT. As protein: CASSETVNTEAFF.

The chain is built from TRBV13 and TRBJ2-7; 12 nucleotides agree with TRBD1. The length of the CDR3 is 17 residues. J was trimmed by 7 bases and V by 3 bases; bases with no gene match: 13. Germline V gives CDR1 PRHDT, CDR2 FYEKMQ (reference sequence). Written as DNA, the CDR3 is TGTGCCAGCAGCTTGGGGTACCCGGGACAGGGGGCGAGGGAGCAGTACTTC. Translating it yields CASSLGYPGQGAREQYF.

This chain uses TRBV5-1 with TRBJ2-7, with D unresolved. V lost 0 bases and J lost 4, with 11 bases in between. This CDR3 spans 14 amino acids. The germline gives CDR1 SGHRS, CDR2 YFSETQ. CDR3: CASSLVQANYEQYF. CDR3 coding DNA: TGCGCCAGCAGCTTGGTCCAGGCCAATTACGAGCAGTACTTC.

The gene calls are TRBV19 and TRBJ1-1, with 8 bases aligning to TRBD1. This CDR3 contains 17 residues. J was trimmed by 0 bases and V by 2 bases; bases with no gene match: 8. Germline-derived CDR1 and CDR2 are LNHDA and SQIVND (reference sequence). This chain's CDR3 is CASSISRRTGMNTEAFF. CDR3 nucleotide sequence: TGTGCCAGTAGTATATCCCGTCGGACAGGGATGAACACTGAAGCTTTCTTT. The whole variable domain, filled in from reference TRBV19 and TRBJ1-1, reads DGGITQSPKYLFRKEGQNVTLSCEQNLNHDAMYWYRQDPGQGLRLIYYSQIVNDFQKGDIAEGYSVSREKKESFPLTVTSAQKNPTAFYLCASSISRRTGMNTEAFFGQGTRLTVV.

The chain combines TRBV5-5 with TRBJ2-3; the match to TRBD2 covers 7 bases. The CDR3 runs 14 residues. In germline, CDR1 is SGHKS, CDR2 YYEKEE (reference sequence). V shed 4 bases and J 6 bases; nucleotides not matched to a gene: 8. The chain's CDR3 is CASSKRDIGDTQYF. CDR3 DNA: TGTGCCAGCAGCAAGCGGGATATAGGGGATACGCAGTATTTT.

V is TRBV5-1 and J is TRBJ2-1; D is perhaps TRBD1 (5 bases). The CDR3 length is 15 residues. The germline gives CDR1 SGHRS, CDR2 YFSETQ. The ends were cut back, 0 bases at V and 3 bases at J, with 10 bases in the middle. As DNA, the CDR3 is TGCGCCAGCAGCTTGGGGCTAGGACACTACAATGAGCAGTTCTTC. Its protein is CASSLGLGHYNEQFF.

This chain links TRBV7-2 with TRBJ1-1; a possible D gene is TRBD1 (6 bases). Trimming removed 5 bases at V and 10 bases at J, with 20 bases between. Germline V gene lookup returns CDR1 SGHTA and CDR2 FQGNSA. This CDR3 has 14 amino acids. For the CDR3, the DNA is TGTGCCAGCAGCCTCCGGGACAACTTAAGGGGAGCTTTCTTT. It is translated as CASSLRDNLRGAFF.